This TCR beta chain was identified during a study of shared clonotypes between healthy human individuals. Study background: Donors consisted of a couple of women and a few men between 18 and 49.

Points on this clone: The antigen remains unidentified.

This table comes from immunoSEQ multiplex PCR, and its TCRdb copy is limited to in-frame clones, with some not included. Of about 2.4 million clones in the sample, approximately 93% are singletons; the top ten hold approximately 0.36%. Whole-study findings and limits: Shared clonotypes: 4.5% to 6.5% naive CD4, roughly 4% naive CD8, roughly 2.4% memory CD4, roughly 0.4% memory CD8. For sorted subsets, rarefaction showed incomplete sequencing despite large depth. An anticipated effect of sequencing depth on clonotype sharing among donors was recognized.

The CDR3 has 14 residues. Germline V gene data show CDR1 as SGHNT and CDR2 as YENEEA. J lost 5 bases, V lost 4 bases, and 7 bases had no gene match. The chain uses TRBV11-3 and TRBJ2-7; 8 bases map to TRBD2. Source material: naive CD4+ T cells from PBMCs. Subset reported: CD45RA+ positively selected. The clonotype comes from a man aged 18 to 29 in good health. Some clones in this sample may be carry-over from other donors' samples. The CDR3 coding sequence is TGTGCCAGCAGCTACGGGAGGGCCCTGGACGAGCAGTACTTC. It yields the protein CASSYGRALDEQYF.